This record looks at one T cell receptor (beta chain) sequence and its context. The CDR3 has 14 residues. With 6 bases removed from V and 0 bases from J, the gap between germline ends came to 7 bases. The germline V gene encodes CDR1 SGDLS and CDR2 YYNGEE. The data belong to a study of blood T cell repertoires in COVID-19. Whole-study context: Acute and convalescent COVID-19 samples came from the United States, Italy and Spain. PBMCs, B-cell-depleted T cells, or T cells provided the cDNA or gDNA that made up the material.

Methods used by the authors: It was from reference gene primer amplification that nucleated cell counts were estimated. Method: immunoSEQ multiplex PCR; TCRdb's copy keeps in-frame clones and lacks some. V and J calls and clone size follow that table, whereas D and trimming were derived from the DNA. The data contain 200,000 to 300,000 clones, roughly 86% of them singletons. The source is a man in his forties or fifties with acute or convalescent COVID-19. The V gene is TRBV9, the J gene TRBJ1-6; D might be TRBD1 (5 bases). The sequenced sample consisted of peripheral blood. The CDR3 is CASNTGSYNSPLHF. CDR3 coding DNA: TGTGCCAGCAATACAGGCTCCTATAATTCACCCCTCCACTTT.